This paragraph reports one T cell receptor (beta chain). Its antigen is still unknown. Library preparation for TCR beta used quantitative 5'-RACE with molecular barcodes. One entry per CDR3 protein results from TCRdb running MiXCR on the 5' RACE reads. The profile shows 100,000 or so distinct CDR3 sequences, roughly 9% of them singletons. The sample originates from a study of CD8 T cells in ankylosing spondylitis. Findings of the study overall: For ankylosing spondylitis blood, a TCR beta motif of roughly 8 highly homologous variants appeared characteristic.

The V end was cut by 5 bases, the J end by 6 bases, with 17 bases between. The length of the CDR3 is 14 residues. The V gene's germline CDR1 is SGHTA and CDR2 FQGNSA. V and J are TRBV7-2 and TRBJ2-7; D possibly corresponds to TRBD2 (7 bases). The sequenced sample consisted of blood, either unsorted or a sorted T cell fraction (not recorded which). This TCR derives from a male donor with ankylosing spondylitis. The CDR3 sequence: CASSPEGGLSEQYF. The CDR3 DNA reads as TGTGCCAGCAGCCCCGAGGGGGGGCTAAGCGAGCAGTACTTC. Full variable domain (remainder filled in from reference TRBV7-2 and TRBJ2-7): GAGVSQSPSNKVTEKGKDVELRCDPISGHTALYWYRQSLGQGLEFLIYFQGNSAPDKSGLPSDRFSAERTGGSVSTLTIQRTQQEDSAVYLCASSPEGGLSEQYFGPGTRLTVT.